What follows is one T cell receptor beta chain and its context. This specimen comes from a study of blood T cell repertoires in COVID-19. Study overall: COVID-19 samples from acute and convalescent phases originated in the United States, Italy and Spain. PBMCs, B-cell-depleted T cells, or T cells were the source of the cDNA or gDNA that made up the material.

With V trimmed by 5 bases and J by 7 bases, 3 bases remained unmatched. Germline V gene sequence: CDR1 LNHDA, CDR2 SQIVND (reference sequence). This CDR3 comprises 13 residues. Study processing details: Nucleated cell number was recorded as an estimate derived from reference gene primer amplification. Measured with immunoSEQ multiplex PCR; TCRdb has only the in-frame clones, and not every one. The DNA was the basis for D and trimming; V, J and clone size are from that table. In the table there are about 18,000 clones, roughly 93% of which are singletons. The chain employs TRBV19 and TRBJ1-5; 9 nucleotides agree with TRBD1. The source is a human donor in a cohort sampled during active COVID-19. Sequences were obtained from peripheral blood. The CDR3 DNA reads TGTGCCAGTAGTGGGACAGGGCGACAGCCCCAGCATTTT. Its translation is CASSGTGRQPQHF.